This TCR beta chain was sequenced for a study of cytomegalovirus exposure and HLA in healthy donors. Study as a whole: It was reported in a later analysis that the same platform had been used for the approximately 120 validation repertoires as for the 666 first-cohort repertoires.

Produced via immunoSEQ multiplex PCR; TCRdb's table is partial and in-frame only. This sample carries 100,000 or so clones, roughly 90% of them seen once, and the ten largest clones take 6.3%. Donors came from a validation cohort of some 110 subjects, distinct from the first 666-subject cohort. V shed 6 bases and J shed 3 bases, with 11 bases lying between them. CDR1 SNHLY and CDR2 FYNNEI come from the germline V gene. The CDR3 is 13 amino acids. The sequence derives from a man aged 18 to 30 in good health and CMV-seropositive. The chain joins TRBV2 to TRBJ2-5, with no clear D. Sequencing was performed on PBMCs. The CDR3 DNA is TGTGCCAGCAGCTTCTATGAGAAAGAGACCCAGTACTTC. Its translation: CASSFYEKETQYF.